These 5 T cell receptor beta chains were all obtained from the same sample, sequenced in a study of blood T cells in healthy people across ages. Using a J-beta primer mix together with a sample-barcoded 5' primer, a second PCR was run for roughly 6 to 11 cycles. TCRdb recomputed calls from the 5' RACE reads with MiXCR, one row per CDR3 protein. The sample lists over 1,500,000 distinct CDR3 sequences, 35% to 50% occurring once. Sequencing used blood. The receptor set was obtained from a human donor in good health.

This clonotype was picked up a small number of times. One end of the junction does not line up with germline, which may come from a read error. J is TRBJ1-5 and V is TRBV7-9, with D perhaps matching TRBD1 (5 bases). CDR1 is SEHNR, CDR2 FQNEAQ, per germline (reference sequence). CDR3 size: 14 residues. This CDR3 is CASGYSEGIQPRHF. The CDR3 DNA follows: TGTGCCAGCGGATATTCGGAGGGGATTCAGCCCCGGCATTTT.

CDR3 loop: CASSLELQDQPQHF. Written as DNA, the CDR3 is TGTGCCAGCAGCTTAGAATTACAGGATCAGCCCCAGCATTTT. The chain recombines TRBV7-2 with TRBJ1-5; D may be TRBD1 (5 bases). The CDR3 has 14 residues. The germline V and J ends were trimmed by 1 base and 5 bases, with 9 bases remaining between them. Germline V lookup: CDR1 SGHTA, CDR2 FQGNSA. Complete variable domain (other parts from reference TRBV7-2 and TRBJ1-5): GAGVSQSPSNKVTEKGKDVELRCDPISGHTALYWYRQSLGQGLEFLIYFQGNSAPDKSGLPSDRFSAERTGGSVSTLTIQRTQQEDSAVYLCASSLELQDQPQHFGDGTRLSIL.

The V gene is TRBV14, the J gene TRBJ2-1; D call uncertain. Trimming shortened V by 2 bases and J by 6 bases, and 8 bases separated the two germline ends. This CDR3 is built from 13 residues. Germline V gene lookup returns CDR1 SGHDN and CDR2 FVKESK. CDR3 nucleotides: TGTGCCAGCAGCCAATACAATTTCAATGAGCAGTTCTTC. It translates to CASSQYNFNEQFF.

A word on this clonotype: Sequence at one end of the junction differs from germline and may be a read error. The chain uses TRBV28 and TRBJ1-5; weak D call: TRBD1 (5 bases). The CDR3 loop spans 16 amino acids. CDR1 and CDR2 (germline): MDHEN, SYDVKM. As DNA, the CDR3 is TGTGCCAGCAGTTTATATCAGGGAAGTAGCGATCAGCCCCAGCATTTT. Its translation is CASSLYQGSSDQPQHF.

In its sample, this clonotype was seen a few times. CDR3 protein: CASSFSGGGSEAFF. The CDR3 nucleotides are TGTGCCAGCAGTTTTTCAGGGGGCGGGTCTGAAGCTTTCTTT. The rearrangement uses TRBV25-1 and TRBJ1-1, with 8 positions matching TRBD1. There are 14 residues in the CDR3. Germline CDR1 reads MGHDK; CDR2 reads SYGVNS. The junction had 8 bases not matched to a gene; V was cut back by 5 bases and J by 6 bases.